Reported below is one T cell receptor (beta chain). Trimming removed 7 bases from V and 8 bases from J, with 7 bases in between. This CDR3 comprises 10 residues. CDR1 KGHDR and CDR2 SFDVKD come from the germline V gene. This specimen comes from a study of blood T cell repertoires in COVID-19. Profiled with immunoSEQ multiplex PCR; TCRdb holds only in-frame clones, not every one. The table includes fewer than 95,000 clones, about 93% detected once. The receptor comes from an elderly woman with acute or convalescent COVID-19. Sequencing was done on a sample of peripheral blood. This chain joins TRBV24-1 and TRBJ1-2; D unclear. The CDR3 nucleotides read TGTGCCACCAGGGGCCGCGGCTACACCTTC. It codes for CATRGRGYTF.